This T cell receptor (beta chain) comes out of a study of T cell responses to AZD1222 COVID-19 vaccine. This CDR3 contains 13 residues. V shed 8 bases, J shed 8 bases, and the junction held 8 bases outside the gene matches. CDR1 is MDHEN, CDR2 SYDVKM, per germline. Profiling relied on immunoSEQ multiplex PCR, and the TCRdb table lists in-frame clones only, not all of them. The sample carries about 140,000 clones, 80% to 95% recorded once. This chain links TRBV28 with TRBJ1-4, with TRBD1 matching 7 bases. The specimen was peripheral blood, collected 28 days after the second AZD1222 dose. The receptor's source is an adult who received the AZD1222 COVID-19 vaccine. CDR3 sequence reads: CASGDRESEKLFF. The CDR3 bases are TGTGCCAGCGGAGACAGGGAAAGCGAAAAACTGTTTTTT. Full variable domain (missing parts from reference TRBV28 and TRBJ1-4): DVKVTQSSRYLVKRTGEKVFLECVQDMDHENMFWYRQDPGLGLRLIYFSYDVKMKEKGDIPEGYSVSREKKERFSLILESASTNQTSMYLCASGDRESEKLFFGSGTQLSVL.